This TCR beta chain is drawn from a study of T cell responses to AZD1222 COVID-19 vaccine. This clone was recorded a few times. Only in-frame clones appear in the TCRdb table, and some are missing; sequencing was by immunoSEQ multiplex PCR. In the table there are about 140,000 clones, about 90% of which are singletons. The sequence derives from an adult who received the MenACWY meningococcal vaccine as a control. The sequencing here drew on peripheral blood, taken 28 days after the second dose of the MenACWY control vaccine.

CDR3 bases: TGCGCCAGCAGCTTGGTTCTAGCGGGGGCCCAAGAGACCCAGTACTTC. Amino acids: CASSLVLAGAQETQYF. This chain links TRBV5-1 with TRBJ2-5; 10 nucleotides match TRBD2. The germline CDR1 and CDR2 sequences are SGHRS and YFSETQ. This CDR3 region has 16 residues. V shed 0 bases and J 1 base; nucleotides not matched to a gene: 3. The variable domain in full, completed from reference TRBV5-1 and TRBJ2-5, reads KAGVTQTPRYLIKTRGQQVTLSCSPISGHRSVSWYQQTPGQGLQFLFEYFSETQRNKGNFPGRFSGRQFSNSRSEMNVSTLELGDSALYLCASSLVLAGAQETQYFGPGTRLLVL.